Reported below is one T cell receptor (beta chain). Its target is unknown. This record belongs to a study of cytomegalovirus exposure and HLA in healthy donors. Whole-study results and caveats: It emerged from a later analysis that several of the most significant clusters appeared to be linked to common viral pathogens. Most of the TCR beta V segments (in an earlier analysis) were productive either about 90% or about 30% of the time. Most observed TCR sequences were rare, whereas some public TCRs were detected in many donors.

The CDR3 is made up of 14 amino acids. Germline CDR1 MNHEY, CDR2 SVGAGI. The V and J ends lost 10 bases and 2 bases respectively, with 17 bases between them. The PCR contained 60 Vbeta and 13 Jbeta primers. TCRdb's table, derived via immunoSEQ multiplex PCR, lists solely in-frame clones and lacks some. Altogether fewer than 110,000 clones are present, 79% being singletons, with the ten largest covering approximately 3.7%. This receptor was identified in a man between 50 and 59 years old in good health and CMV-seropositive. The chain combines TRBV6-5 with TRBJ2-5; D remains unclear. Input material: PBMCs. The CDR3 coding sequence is TGTGCCACCTTTGGGCAGTTAGATCAAGAGACCCAGTACTTC. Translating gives CATFGQLDQETQYF.